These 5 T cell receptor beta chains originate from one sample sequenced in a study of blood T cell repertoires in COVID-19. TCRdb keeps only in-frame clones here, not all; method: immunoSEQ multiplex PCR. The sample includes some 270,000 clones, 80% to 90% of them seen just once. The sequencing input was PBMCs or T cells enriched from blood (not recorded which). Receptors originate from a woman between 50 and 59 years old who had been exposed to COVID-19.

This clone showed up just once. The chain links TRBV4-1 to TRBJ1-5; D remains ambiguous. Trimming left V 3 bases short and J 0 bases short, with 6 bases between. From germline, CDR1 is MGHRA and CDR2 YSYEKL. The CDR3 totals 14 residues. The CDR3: CASSQGLSNQPQHF. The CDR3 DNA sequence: TGCGCCAGCAGCCAGGGCCTTAGCAATCAGCCCCAGCATTTT.

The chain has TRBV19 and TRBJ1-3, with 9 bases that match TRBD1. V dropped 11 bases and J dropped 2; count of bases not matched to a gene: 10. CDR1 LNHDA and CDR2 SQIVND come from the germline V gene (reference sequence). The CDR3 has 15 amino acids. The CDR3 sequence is CACGDRASPGNTIYF. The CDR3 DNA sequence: TGTGCCTGCGGGGACAGGGCTTCTCCTGGAAACACCATATATTTT.

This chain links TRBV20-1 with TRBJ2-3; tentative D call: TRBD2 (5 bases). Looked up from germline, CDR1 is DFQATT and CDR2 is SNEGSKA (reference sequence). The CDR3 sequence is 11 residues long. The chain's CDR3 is CSGLRGDTQYF. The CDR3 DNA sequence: TGCAGCGGTCTTCGAGGGGATACGCAGTATTTT.

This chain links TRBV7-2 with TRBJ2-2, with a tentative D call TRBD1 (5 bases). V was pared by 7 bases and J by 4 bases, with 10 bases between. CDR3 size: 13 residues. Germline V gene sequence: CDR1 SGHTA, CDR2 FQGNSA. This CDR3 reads CASNNRGTGELFF. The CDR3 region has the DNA TGTGCCAGCAACAATAGGGGCACCGGGGAGCTGTTTTTT. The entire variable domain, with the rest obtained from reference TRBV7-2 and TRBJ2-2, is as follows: GAGVSQSPSNKVTEKGKDVELRCDPISGHTALYWYRQSLGQGLEFLIYFQGNSAPDKSGLPSDRFSAERTGGSVSTLTIQRTQQEDSAVYLCASNNRGTGELFFGEGSRLTVL.

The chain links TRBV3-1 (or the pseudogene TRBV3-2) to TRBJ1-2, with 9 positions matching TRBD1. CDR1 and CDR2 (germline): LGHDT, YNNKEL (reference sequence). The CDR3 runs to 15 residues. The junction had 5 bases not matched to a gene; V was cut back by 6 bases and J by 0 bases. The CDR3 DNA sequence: TGTGCCAGCAGTACGGACAGGGGTGCTAACTATGGCTACACCTTC. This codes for CASSTDRGANYGYTF.